The 12 T cell receptor beta chains below were found in one sample sequenced in a study of blood T cell repertoires in COVID-19. Libraries were prepared by immunoSEQ multiplex PCR; TCRdb keeps only in-frame clonotypes and omits some of them. The sample holds roughly 300,000 clones, approximately 85% seen once. The specimen sequenced was peripheral blood. The receptor source for this set is a human donor in a cohort sampled during active COVID-19.

The V call is TRBV5-1, the J call TRBJ2-5; 7 positions match TRBD2. Germline CDR1 is SGHRS and CDR2 is YFSETQ. This CDR3 comprises 14 residues. Trimming at V came to 4 bases and at J to 1 base, leaving 4 bases not matched to a gene. CDR3 DNA sequence: TGCGCCAGCAGCGGCGCTAGCGGCCAAGAGACCCAGTACTTC. Translation gives CASSGASGQETQYF.

The chain recombines TRBV3-1 (or the pseudogene TRBV3-2) with TRBJ2-1, with TRBD2 matching 15 bases. Germline CDR1 reads LGHDT; CDR2 reads YNNKEL (reference sequence). The CDR3 has 19 residues. The V and J ends lost 0 bases and 2 bases, in that order; junction bases with no gene match: 5. The CDR3 loop is CASSQDGTSGRRPYNEQFF. DNA for the CDR3: TGTGCCAGCAGCCAAGATGGGACTAGCGGGAGGCGTCCCTACAATGAGCAGTTCTTC.

The CDR3: CASGTGYQYSNQPQHF. CDR3 nucleotide sequence: TGTGCCAGCGGGACAGGATATCAATATAGCAATCAGCCCCAGCATTTT. The gene calls are TRBV2 and TRBJ1-5; 8 bases map to TRBD1. Per germline, CDR1 SNHLY and CDR2 FYNNEI. After removal of 8 bases from V and 0 bases from J, the junction contained 9 bases not matched to a gene. The CDR3 has 16 amino acids. Looking up the rest from reference TRBV2 and TRBJ1-5 gives the full variable domain: EPEVTQTPSHQVTQMGQEVILRCVPISNHLYFYWYRQILGQKVEFLVSFYNNEISEKSEIFDDQFSVERPDGSNFTLKIRSTKLEDSAMYFCASGTGYQYSNQPQHFGDGTRLSIL.

The rearrangement uses TRBV3-1 (or the pseudogene TRBV3-2) and TRBJ1-1; possibly TRBD1 for D (5 bases). The CDR3 has 13 amino acids. Germline-derived CDR1 and CDR2 are LGHDT and YNNKEL (reference sequence). The V end was cut by 4 bases, the J end by 4 bases, with 10 bases between. The chain's CDR3 is CASSPLGGTEAFF. CDR3 coding DNA: TGTGCCAGCAGCCCTTTGGGGGGCACTGAAGCTTTCTTT.

The rearrangement links TRBV28 to TRBJ2-1; a possible D gene is TRBD2 (6 bases). Trimming pared 3 bases from V and 10 bases from J, leaving 13 bases between. The CDR3 has 13 amino acids. Germline V gene sequence: CDR1 MDHEN, CDR2 SYDVKM. CDR3 coding DNA: TGTGCCAGCAGTTTGATTGCAGGGAGGGAGCAGTTCTTC. Translated, it gives CASSLIAGREQFF.

The gene calls are TRBV6-5 and TRBJ2-3; D may be TRBD2 (5 bases). Trimming stripped 2 bases from V and 0 bases from J, with 12 bases between. CDR1 MNHEY and CDR2 SVGAGI come from the germline V gene. The CDR3 runs 16 residues. In nucleotides, the CDR3 is TGTGCCAGCAGTTACACTCTAGCCCCTAGCACAGATACGCAGTATTTT. Translating gives CASSYTLAPSTDTQYF.

The DNA of the CDR3 is TGTGCCAGCAGCCTGGCTGGGACAGGGTCCTACGAGCAGTACTTC. Translation gives CASSLAGTGSYEQYF. The chain is built from TRBV5-4 and TRBJ2-7; 9 nucleotides line up with TRBD1. CDR1 SGHNT and CDR2 YYREEE come from the germline V gene (reference sequence). There are 15 residues in the CDR3. With 4 bases clipped from V and 1 base from J, the junction kept 6 bases outside the gene matches.

The rearrangement links TRBV2 to TRBJ1-5, with 9 bases that match TRBD1. This CDR3 spans 14 amino acids. Germline V gives CDR1 SNHLY, CDR2 FYNNEI. J gave up 7 bases and V 8 bases, and 9 bases lay outside the gene matches. The CDR3 loop is CASDRDRANQPQHF. CDR3 coding DNA: TGTGCCAGCGACCGGGACAGGGCGAACCAGCCCCAGCATTTT.

This clone was seen only once. V gene TRBV24-1 combines with J gene TRBJ2-5; perhaps TRBD1 as D (6 bases). V was shortened by 7 bases and J by 7 bases, with 18 bases between the two germline ends. Germline V gives CDR1 KGHDR, CDR2 SFDVKD. The CDR3 runs to 14 residues. CDR3 loop: CATRALGVGGTQYF. The CDR3 DNA reads as TGTGCCACCAGAGCCTTAGGGGTAGGGGGGACCCAGTACTTC.

The CDR3 here is CASSKNLGLNIQYF. The CDR3 coding sequence is TGTGCCAGTAGTAAAAACCTCGGACTGAACATTCAGTACTTC. V gene TRBV19 combines with J gene TRBJ2-4; D perhaps matches TRBD2 (5 bases). In germline, CDR1 is LNHDA, CDR2 SQIVND (reference sequence). This CDR3 has 14 residues. V lost 4 bases and J 7 bases, leaving 14 bases between the germline ends.

V and J are TRBV28 and TRBJ1-5; the D is unclear. The CDR3 is made up of 12 amino acids. The germline CDR1 and CDR2 sequences are MDHEN and SYDVKM. V gave up 6 bases and J gave up 3 bases, with 6 bases separating them. The CDR3 spells CASSKLNQPQHF. CDR3 in DNA: TGTGCCAGCAGCAAACTCAATCAGCCCCAGCATTTT.

The rearrangement uses TRBV7-2 and TRBJ2-3; the match to TRBD2 covers 7 bases. Germline V gives CDR1 SGHTA, CDR2 FQGNSA. V lost 6 bases, J lost 11 bases, and 5 bases stayed unmatched. The CDR3 sequence is 11 residues long. CDR3 in amino acids: CASSSWGGQYF. Here the CDR3 DNA reads TGTGCCAGCAGTAGCTGGGGGGGGCAGTATTTT.